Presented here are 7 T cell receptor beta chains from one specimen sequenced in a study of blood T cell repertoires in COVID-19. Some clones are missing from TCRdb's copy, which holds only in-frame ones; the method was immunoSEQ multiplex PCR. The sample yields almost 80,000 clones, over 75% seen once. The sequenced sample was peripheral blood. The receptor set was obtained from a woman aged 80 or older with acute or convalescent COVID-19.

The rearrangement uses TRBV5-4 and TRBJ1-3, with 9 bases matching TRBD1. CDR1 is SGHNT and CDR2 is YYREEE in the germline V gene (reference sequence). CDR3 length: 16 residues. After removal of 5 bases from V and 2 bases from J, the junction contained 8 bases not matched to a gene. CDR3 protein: CASSKAGTGTGNTIYF. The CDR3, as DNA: TGTGCCAGCAGTAAGGCCGGGACAGGGACTGGAAACACCATATATTTT.

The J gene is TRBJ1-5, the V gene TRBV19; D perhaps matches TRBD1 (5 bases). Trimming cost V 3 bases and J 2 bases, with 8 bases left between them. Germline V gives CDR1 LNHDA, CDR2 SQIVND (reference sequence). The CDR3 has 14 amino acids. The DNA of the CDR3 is TGTGCCAGTAGTATGCAGGGCGGCAATCAGCCCCAGCATTTT. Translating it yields CASSMQGGNQPQHF. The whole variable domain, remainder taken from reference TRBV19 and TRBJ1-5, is DGGITQSPKYLFRKEGQNVTLSCEQNLNHDAMYWYRQDPGQGLRLIYYSQIVNDFQKGDIAEGYSVSREKKESFPLTVTSAQKNPTAFYLCASSMQGGNQPQHFGDGTRLSIL.

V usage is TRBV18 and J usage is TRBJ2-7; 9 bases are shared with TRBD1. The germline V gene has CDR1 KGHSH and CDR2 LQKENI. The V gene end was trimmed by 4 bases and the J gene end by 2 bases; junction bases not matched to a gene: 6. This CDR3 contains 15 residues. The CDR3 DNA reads TGTGCCAGCTCACAAATCCGGACAGGGGCCTACGAGCAGTACTTC. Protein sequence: CASSQIRTGAYEQYF.

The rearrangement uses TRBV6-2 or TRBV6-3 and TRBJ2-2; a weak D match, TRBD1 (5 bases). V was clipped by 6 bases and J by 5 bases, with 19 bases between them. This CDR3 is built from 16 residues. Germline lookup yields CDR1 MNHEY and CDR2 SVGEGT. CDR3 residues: CASSLSGFRMTGELFF. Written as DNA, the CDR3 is TGTGCCAGCAGCTTATCAGGGTTTCGAATGACCGGGGAGCTGTTTTTT.

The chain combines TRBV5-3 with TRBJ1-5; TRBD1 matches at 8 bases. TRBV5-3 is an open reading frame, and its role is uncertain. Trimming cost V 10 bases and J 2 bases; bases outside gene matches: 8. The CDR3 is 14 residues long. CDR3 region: CAARTGSGNQPQHF. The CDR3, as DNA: TGTGCCGCAAGGACAGGGTCCGGCAATCAGCCCCAGCATTTT.

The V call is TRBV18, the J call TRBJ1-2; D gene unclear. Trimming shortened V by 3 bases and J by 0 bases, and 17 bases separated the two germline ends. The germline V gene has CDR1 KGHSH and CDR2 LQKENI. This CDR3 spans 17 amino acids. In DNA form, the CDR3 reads TGTGCCAGCTCACCCGATTCCCCGTCAGGCGCTAACTATGGCTACACCTTC. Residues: CASSPDSPSGANYGYTF.

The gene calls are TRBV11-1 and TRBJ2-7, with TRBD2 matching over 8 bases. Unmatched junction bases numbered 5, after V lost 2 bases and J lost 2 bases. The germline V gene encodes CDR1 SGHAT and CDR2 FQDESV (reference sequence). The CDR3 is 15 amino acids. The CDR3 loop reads CASSLTAGGAYEQYF. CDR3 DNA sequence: TGTGCCAGCAGCTTAACTGCGGGGGGAGCCTACGAGCAGTACTTC. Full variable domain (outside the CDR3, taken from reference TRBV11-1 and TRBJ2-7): EAEVAQSPRYKITEKSQAVAFWCDPISGHATLYWYRQILGQGPELLVQFQDESVVDDSQLPKDRFSAERLKGVDSTLKIQPAELGDSAMYLCASSLTAGGAYEQYFGPGTRLTVT.